These 19 T cell receptor beta chains share one sample of origin, sequenced in a study of cytomegalovirus exposure and HLA in healthy donors. Researchers ran the PCR with 60 Vbeta and 13 Jbeta primers. Sequencing was performed with immunoSEQ multiplex PCR; in TCRdb, only in-frame clones are kept and a portion is missing. The table includes some 150,000 clones, approximately 80% detected once. Material for sequencing was PBMCs. The receptor set was obtained from a young woman in good health and CMV-seropositive.

In this sample, this clone turned up a few times. This sequence joins TRBV19 and TRBJ1-5, with D tentatively TRBD1 (6 bases). The germline V gene encodes CDR1 LNHDA and CDR2 SQIVND (reference sequence). The CDR3 contains 15 residues. V lost 9 bases and J lost 2, with 17 bases in between. The CDR3 bases are TGTGCCAGCGAGGGGGGGAAGGCTGGCAATCAGCCCCAGCATTTT. It specifies CASEGGKAGNQPQHF.

The genes are TRBV5-5 and TRBJ1-1; D unclear. V lost 4 bases, J lost 12 bases, and 19 bases lay in between. Per the germline V gene, CDR1 is SGHKS and CDR2 is YYEKEE (reference sequence). The CDR3 totals 13 residues. The CDR3 region has the DNA TGTGCCAGCAGCAATTACGGACTGTATCAGACTTTCTTT. Translated, it gives CASSNYGLYQTFF.

The rearrangement uses TRBV7-6 and TRBJ1-5; 11 bases line up with TRBD1. This CDR3 is 17 amino acids long. V gave up 3 bases and J gave up 5 bases; unmatched junction bases: 9. Germline CDR1 reads SGHVS; CDR2 reads FNYEAQ. The CDR3 sequence is CASSLRGGTGGDQPQHF. Here the CDR3 DNA reads TGTGCCAGCAGCTTGCGAGGGGGGACAGGGGGGGATCAGCCCCAGCATTTT.

This clone was recorded once. The J gene is TRBJ2-7, the V gene TRBV5-1, with D maybe TRBD2 (6 bases). Per the germline V gene, CDR1 is SGHRS and CDR2 is YFSETQ. The germline V and J ends were trimmed by 0 bases and 2 bases, with 12 bases remaining between them. The CDR3 is made up of 15 amino acids. CDR3 residues: CASSLVASETYEQYF. The CDR3 DNA is TGCGCCAGCAGCTTGGTGGCTAGCGAAACCTACGAGCAGTACTTC.

The J gene is TRBJ1-6, the V gene TRBV7-2; the D gene is possibly TRBD1 (6 bases). CDR3 length: 14 residues. Germline V gives CDR1 SGHTA, CDR2 FQGNSA. The V and J ends lost 1 base and 9 bases respectively, with 10 bases between them. DNA of the CDR3: TGTGCCAGCAGCTTAGTGGGCAGGGGTTCACCCCTCCACTTT. Its translation: CASSLVGRGSPLHF.

The chain employs TRBV6-6 and TRBJ1-5, with D tentatively TRBD1 (5 bases). Germline CDR1 and CDR2: MNHNY and SVGAGI (reference sequence). The CDR3 contains 15 residues. V was shortened by 6 bases and J by 0 bases, with 12 bases between the two germline ends. The CDR3 coding sequence is TGTGCCAGCAGGGGTGGGGGACTTAGCAATCAGCCCCAGCATTTT. Amino acids: CASRGGGLSNQPQHF.

Details on this clone: Other DNA sequences in the sample encode the same CDR3. The chain combines TRBV2 with TRBJ2-5; 8 nucleotides agree with TRBD1. V lost 3 bases, J lost 5 bases, and 5 bases stayed unmatched. CDR1 is SNHLY and CDR2 is FYNNEI in the germline V gene. CDR3 size: 14 residues. CDR3: CASSEQGAEETQYF. As DNA, the CDR3 is TGTGCCAGCAGTGAGCAGGGGGCGGAGGAGACCCAGTACTTC.

The chain couples TRBV27 to TRBJ2-7; possibly TRBD1 for D (7 bases). This CDR3 is 15 amino acids long. Germline V gene sequence: CDR1 MNHEY, CDR2 SMNVEV (reference sequence). Trimming left V 6 bases short and J 4 bases short, with 19 bases between. The CDR3 is CASSLIPRGVYEQYF. The CDR3 nucleotides read TGTGCCAGCAGCCTAATACCCAGGGGGGTGTACGAGCAGTACTTC.

CDR3 loop: CASSLRGSRYTEAFF. CDR3 in DNA: TGTGCCAGCAGTTTAAGGGGGAGTAGGTACACTGAAGCTTTCTTT. V usage is TRBV27 and J usage is TRBJ1-1; D perhaps matches TRBD1 (6 bases). The CDR3 contains 15 residues. Trimming shortened V by 2 bases and J by 3 bases, and 13 bases separated the two germline ends. CDR1 and CDR2 from the germline V gene are MNHEY and SMNVEV (reference sequence).

This clone occurred once. V usage is TRBV2 and J usage is TRBJ1-2; no definite D call. CDR1 is SNHLY and CDR2 is FYNNEI in the germline V gene. The CDR3 has 14 amino acids. V was shortened by 2 bases and J by 1 base, with 8 bases between the two germline ends. The CDR3 reads CASSEQQLNYGYTF. CDR3 coding DNA: TGTGCCAGCAGTGAACAACAGCTTAACTATGGCTACACCTTC.

The chain employs TRBV5-4 and TRBJ2-5; D not certain. Trimming shortened V by 0 bases and J by 4 bases, and 7 bases separated the two germline ends. The germline V gene encodes CDR1 SGHNT and CDR2 YYREEE (reference sequence). CDR3 size: 13 residues. CDR3 bases: TGTGCCAGCAGCTTGGGGCAAACAGAGACCCAGTACTTC. Translated, it gives CASSLGQTETQYF.

The chain carries TRBV28 and TRBJ2-1; weak D call: TRBD2 (6 bases). This CDR3 contains 16 residues. Germline CDR1 is MDHEN and CDR2 is SYDVKM. The V end was cut by 4 bases, the J end by 2 bases, with 15 bases between. As DNA, the CDR3 is TGTGCCAGCAGTTCCGCCGGGACTTCGACCTACAATGAGCAGTTCTTC. This codes for CASSSAGTSTYNEQFF.

The V gene is TRBV5-1, the J gene TRBJ1-1; 12 nucleotides match TRBD1. Germline CDR1 and CDR2: SGHRS and YFSETQ. The CDR3 loop spans 18 amino acids. V lost 3 bases to trimming and J lost 0 bases; unmatched junction nucleotides: 9. In DNA, the CDR3 is TGCGCCAGCAGCTCACCCGGGACAGGGGGCCTTATGAACACTGAAGCTTTCTTT. Translating gives CASSSPGTGGLMNTEAFF.

This clone has a single count. This chain connects TRBV9 to TRBJ1-4; 7 bases are a match to TRBD1. Per germline, CDR1 SGDLS and CDR2 YYNGEE. CDR3 length: 14 residues. J gave up 8 bases and V 4 bases, and 8 bases lay outside the gene matches. CDR3 DNA sequence: TGTGCCAGCAGCAACAGACAGGGTGGGGAAAAACTGTTTTTT. Translating it yields CASSNRQGGEKLFF.

The chain uses TRBV2 and TRBJ2-5, with 9 bases matching TRBD2. The germline V gene encodes CDR1 SNHLY and CDR2 FYNNEI. CDR3 length: 16 residues. The V gene end was trimmed by 3 bases and the J gene end by 5 bases; junction bases not matched to a gene: 10. As DNA, the CDR3 is TGTGCCAGCAGTGAGTGGGCGGGGGGGTCTCGGGAGACCCAGTACTTC. Amino acid sequence: CASSEWAGGSRETQYF.

This clone was recorded only once. The chain joins TRBV5-6 to TRBJ1-3; 9 nucleotides agree with TRBD1. CDR3 length equals 14 residues. With 2 bases clipped from V and 6 bases from J, the junction kept 3 bases outside the gene matches. Germline CDR1 and CDR2: SGHDT and YYEEEE. The chain's CDR3 is CASSFGQGTNTIYF. CDR3 bases: TGTGCCAGCAGCTTCGGACAGGGGACAAACACCATATATTTT. The whole variable domain, filled in from reference TRBV5-6 and TRBJ1-3, reads DAGVTQSPTHLIKTRGQQVTLRCSPKSGHDTVSWYQQALGQGPQFIFQYYEEEERQRGNFPDRFSGHQFPNYSSELNVNALLLGDSALYLCASSFGQGTNTIYFGEGSWLTVV.

The chain combines TRBV5-5 with TRBJ2-1; 9 bases are a match to TRBD1. Germline assignment: CDR1 SGHKS and CDR2 YYEKEE (reference sequence). The length of the CDR3 is 15 residues. The V segment lost 2 bases and the J segment 8 bases; nucleotides outside the gene matches: 8. CDR3 region: CASSFVGDRVDEQFF. The CDR3 DNA sequence: TGTGCCAGCAGCTTTGTCGGGGACAGGGTCGATGAGCAGTTCTTC.

The chain recombines TRBV12-5 with TRBJ2-3; 7 nucleotides align to TRBD2. Germline trimming cut 8 bases from V and 1 base from J; bases unmatched to any gene: 3. This CDR3 is built from 13 residues. Germline assignment: CDR1 LGHNT and CDR2 FRNRAP. Here the CDR3 reads CASLRGGTDTQYF. The CDR3 region has the DNA TGTGCTAGTCTCCGGGGGGGCACAGATACGCAGTATTTT.

The V and J genes are TRBV20-1 and TRBJ2-5; D is perhaps TRBD2 (6 bases). V lost 6 bases to trimming and J lost 11 bases, with 16 bases between them. Germline assignment: CDR1 DFQATT and CDR2 SNEGSKA (reference sequence). This CDR3 has 11 amino acids. The CDR3 DNA sequence: TGCAGTGCGAAAGTGCCGGGGGAGCAGTACTTC. Residues: CSAKVPGEQYF.